Shown below are 28 T cell receptor beta chains from a single sample sequenced in a study of identifying expanded T cells in peripheral blood. TCRdb keeps only in-frame clones here, not all; method: immunoSEQ multiplex PCR. The repertoire holds 75,000 to 90,000 clones, with roughly 89% as singletons. Material for sequencing was blood. Receptors originate from a person aged 18-70 years in good health.

The rearrangement uses TRBV7-9 and TRBJ1-6, with a tentative D call TRBD1 (5 bases). V lost 9 bases, J lost 10 bases, and 16 bases lay in between. Germline values: CDR1 SEHNR, CDR2 FQNEAQ (reference sequence). This CDR3 spans 13 amino acids. CDR3 nucleotides: TGTGCCAGTACCCCGGGGGAAATGTCACCCCTCCACTTT. This codes for CASTPGEMSPLHF.

This rearrangement joins TRBV29-1 to TRBJ1-1, with 7 bases lining up with TRBD1. V lost 6 bases to trimming and J lost 0 bases; unmatched junction nucleotides: 10. Germline V gene sequence: CDR1 SQVTM, CDR2 ANQGSEA. CDR3 length equals 15 residues. CDR3 nucleotide sequence: TGCAGCGTACTCGGCGGGACAGTTATGAACACTGAAGCTTTCTTT. This encodes CSVLGGTVMNTEAFF.

The rearrangement uses TRBV11-3 and TRBJ2-7; D is perhaps TRBD1 or TRBD2 (5 bases each). The CDR3 sequence is 16 residues long. Looked up from germline, CDR1 is SGHNT and CDR2 is YENEEA. The V end was cut by 7 bases, the J end by 0 bases, with 19 bases between. CDR3 nucleotides: TGTGCCAGCACCCTATACCGGGACGGCAGCTCCTACGAGCAGTACTTC. As protein: CASTLYRDGSSYEQYF.

The chain joins TRBV19 to TRBJ2-5; TRBD2 matches 15 bases. Germline V gives CDR1 LNHDA, CDR2 SQIVND (reference sequence). With 6 bases clipped from V and 5 bases from J, the junction kept 4 bases outside the gene matches. CDR3 length: 15 residues. The CDR3 nucleotides are TGTGCCAGTAGCCCAGGACTAGCGGGGGGGGAGACCCAGTACTTC. This translates into CASSPGLAGGETQYF.

This rearrangement joins TRBV6-8 to TRBJ2-7; D is unresolved. Looked up from germline, CDR1 is MNHGY and CDR2 is SAAAGT. Trimming took off 5 bases at V and 0 bases at J, with 11 bases between the two ends. The CDR3 runs 14 residues. CDR3 in amino acids: CASSRGKGSYEQYF. CDR3 coding DNA: TGTGCCAGCAGTAGAGGCAAAGGCTCCTACGAGCAGTACTTC.

The DNA of the CDR3 is TGTGCCAGCAGCTCAGAGGGGGGGTACAATGAGCAGTTCTTC. It specifies CASSSEGGYNEQFF. The chain couples TRBV11-1 to TRBJ2-1; D is possibly TRBD2 (7 bases). The CDR3 loop spans 14 amino acids. Deletions cut 4 bases from V and 4 bases from J, with 11 bases between. Germline V gene sequence: CDR1 SGHAT, CDR2 FQDESV (reference sequence).

The V gene is TRBV11-2, the J gene TRBJ2-5; 10 bases are shared with TRBD2. The germline gives CDR1 SGHAT, CDR2 FQNNGV. With 2 bases clipped from V and 3 bases from J, the junction kept 0 bases outside the gene matches. The CDR3 is 14 residues long. In nucleotides, the CDR3 is TGTGCCAGCAGCTTAACTAGCGGGGAAGAGACCCAGTACTTC. Its translation: CASSLTSGEETQYF.

This chain joins TRBV6-6 and TRBJ1-4; D remains unclear. Germline CDR1 and CDR2: MNHNY and SVGAGI (reference sequence). V dropped 6 bases and J dropped 2 bases, with 16 bases sitting between them. The CDR3 has 16 amino acids. CDR3 protein: CASSLRGGDTNEKLFF. CDR3 nucleotide sequence: TGTGCCAGCAGCCTCCGGGGAGGAGATACTAATGAAAAACTGTTTTTT.

The chain is built from TRBV6-6 and TRBJ2-1; TRBD1 matches at 10 bases. The V segment lost 4 bases and the J segment 7 bases; nucleotides outside the gene matches: 7. The germline gives CDR1 MNHNY, CDR2 SVGAGI (reference sequence). This CDR3 is built from 15 residues. The CDR3 DNA reads TGTGCCAGCAGTTTCGGACAGGGGGGAGATAATGAGCAGTTCTTC. Residues: CASSFGQGGDNEQFF.

The chain couples TRBV7-8 to TRBJ2-7; TRBD2 aligns across 15 bases. From germline, CDR1 is SGHVS and CDR2 FQNEAQ. The CDR3 contains 17 residues. V dropped 3 bases and J dropped 0; count of bases not matched to a gene: 3. CDR3 DNA: TGTGCCAGCAGCTTGGGACTAGCGGGAGGAATCTCCTACGAGCAGTACTTC. Protein: CASSLGLAGGISYEQYF. The entire variable domain, with the rest obtained from reference TRBV7-8 and TRBJ2-7, is as follows: GAGVSQSPRYKVAKRGQDVALRCDPISGHVSLFWYQQALGQGPEFLTYFQNEAQLDKSGLPSDRFFAERPEGSVSTLKIQRTQQEDSAVYLCASSLGLAGGISYEQYFGPGTRLTVT.

The CDR3 region is CASSPKSGSPTGTDTQYF. The CDR3, as DNA: TGTGCCAGCTCACCAAAGAGCGGGAGTCCTACCGGGACAGATACGCAGTATTTT. The chain couples TRBV18 to TRBJ2-3, with 8 bases aligning to TRBD2. The CDR3 has 18 residues. J was trimmed by 3 bases and V by 2 bases; bases with no gene match: 13. From germline, CDR1 is KGHSH and CDR2 LQKENI.

This chain links TRBV10-3 with TRBJ2-7, with 8 positions matching TRBD1. V shed 2 bases, J shed 2 bases, and the junction held 5 bases outside the gene matches. Germline values: CDR1 ENHRY, CDR2 SYGVKD. The CDR3 contains 15 residues. The CDR3 spells CAISEGRGQTYEQYF. The CDR3 nucleotides read TGTGCCATCAGTGAGGGCAGGGGGCAGACCTACGAGCAGTACTTC.

This clone has just one count. The V and J genes are TRBV30 and TRBJ2-1; TRBD1 agrees at 7 bases. This CDR3 is 16 amino acids long. Germline loops: CDR1 GTSNPN, CDR2 SVGIG (reference sequence). V dropped 7 bases and J dropped 0; count of bases not matched to a gene: 12. The CDR3 sequence: CASTSGTVTSYNEQFF. The CDR3 DNA reads TGTGCCTCAACCTCCGGGACAGTGACCTCCTACAATGAGCAGTTCTTC. The variable domain in full, completed from reference TRBV30 and TRBJ2-1, reads SQTIHQWPATLVQPVGSPLSLECTVEGTSNPNLYWYRQAAGRGLQLLFYSVGIGQISSEVPQNLSASRPQDRQFILSSKKLLLSDSGFYLCASTSGTVTSYNEQFFGPGTRLTVL.

The chain recombines TRBV6-6 with TRBJ2-7; D possibly matches TRBD1 or TRBD2 (5 bases each). V was shortened by 5 bases and J by 1 base, with 9 bases between the two germline ends. Germline CDR1 is MNHNY and CDR2 is SVGAGI (reference sequence). The CDR3 has 13 residues. DNA for the CDR3: TGTGCCAGCAGTCGGGGCGGATCCTACGAGCAGTACTTC. It translates to CASSRGGSYEQYF.

The CDR3 loop is CASSRARGTYEQYF. The CDR3 region has the DNA TGTGCCAGCAGCCGGGCCAGGGGGACGTACGAGCAGTACTTC. V gene TRBV6-5 combines with J gene TRBJ2-7, with 7 positions matching TRBD1. CDR1 and CDR2 (germline): MNHEY, SVGAGI. The CDR3 spans 14 residues. Losses at the gene ends were 6 bases for V and 4 bases for J; bases not matched to a gene: 9.

In DNA, the CDR3 is TGTGCCTGGAGTGCGAAAACTAACTATGGCTACACCTTC. Amino acid sequence: CAWSAKTNYGYTF. The rearrangement links TRBV30 to TRBJ1-2; no firm D call. The CDR3 totals 13 residues. V lost 1 base, J lost 0 bases, and 6 bases lay in between. Looked up from germline, CDR1 is GTSNPN and CDR2 is SVGIG (reference sequence).

The chain links TRBV29-1 to TRBJ2-2; weak D call: TRBD1 (6 bases). Between the trimmed V and J ends, which lost 1 base and 4 bases, there was a span of 7 bases. Looked up from germline, CDR1 is SQVTM and CDR2 is ANQGSEA. CDR3 length: 13 residues. In DNA, the CDR3 is TGCAGCGTTGAAGGAGGGGGCACCGGGGAGCTGTTTTTT. Amino acids: CSVEGGGTGELFF.

The table lists this clone with a count of one. V usage is TRBV18 and J usage is TRBJ1-5; D gene uncertain. Trimming pared 1 base from V and 5 bases from J, leaving 3 bases between. Germline V CDR1 and CDR2: KGHSH, LQKENI. This CDR3 is 12 amino acids long. CDR3 residues: CASSPQDQPQHF. The CDR3 nucleotides are TGTGCCAGCTCACCACAGGATCAGCCCCAGCATTTT.

This CDR3 is CASSPGQGSSEAFF. The DNA of the CDR3 is TGTGCCAGCAGCCCAGGACAGGGATCATCTGAAGCTTTCTTT. The rearrangement uses TRBV6-1 and TRBJ1-1; 8 positions match TRBD1. V lost 6 bases and J lost 6; bases outside the gene matches: 9. This CDR3 is 14 amino acids long. Germline V gene sequence: CDR1 MNHNS, CDR2 SASEGT.

This sequence joins TRBV5-1 and TRBJ1-5; 9 bases are shared with TRBD1. From germline, CDR1 is SGHRS and CDR2 YFSETQ. This CDR3 is 14 amino acids long. The V segment lost 3 bases and the J segment 6 bases; nucleotides outside the gene matches: 4. In DNA form, the CDR3 reads TGCGCCAGCAGCTATGGACAGGGGACTCAGCCCCAGCATTTT. The encoded protein is CASSYGQGTQPQHF.

CDR3 protein: CAIKQGGSYEQYF. DNA of the CDR3: TGTGCCATCAAGCAGGGCGGTTCATACGAGCAGTACTTC. V is TRBV10-3 and J is TRBJ2-7; D is perhaps TRBD1 (5 bases). Germline V gene sequence: CDR1 ENHRY, CDR2 SYGVKD. This CDR3 is built from 13 residues. V lost 7 bases and J lost 4, with 14 bases in between.

V gene TRBV10-3 combines with J gene TRBJ1-5; D call uncertain. Germline CDR1 and CDR2: ENHRY and SYGVKD. V was trimmed by 11 bases and J by 7 bases, leaving 15 bases between them. This CDR3 comprises 12 residues. CDR3 coding DNA: TGTGCCTTCCGGGGTCTTACGCAGCCCCAGCATTTT. This translates into CAFRGLTQPQHF.

The chain has TRBV6-5 and TRBJ2-7; D ambiguous. The CDR3 has 15 amino acids. The germline CDR1 and CDR2 sequences are MNHEY and SVGAGI. Trimming left V 5 bases short and J 2 bases short, with 16 bases between. The CDR3 DNA is TGTGCCAGCAGTACCAGGTTGGCGGTCCCCTACGAGCAGTACTTC. As protein: CASSTRLAVPYEQYF.

In its sample, this clone was seen a few times. The genes are TRBV5-1 and TRBJ1-2, with TRBD1 identical over 7 bases. V shed 0 bases, J shed 10 bases, and the junction held 15 bases outside the gene matches. Germline-derived CDR1 and CDR2 are SGHRS and YFSETQ. The CDR3 is 16 amino acids. This CDR3 reads CASSLVHRGPGIDYTF. CDR3 sequence (DNA): TGCGCCAGCAGCTTGGTCCACAGGGGCCCAGGCATCGACTACACCTTC. The whole variable domain, remainder taken from reference TRBV5-1 and TRBJ1-2, is KAGVTQTPRYLIKTRGQQVTLSCSPISGHRSVSWYQQTPGQGLQFLFEYFSETQRNKGNFPGRFSGRQFSNSRSEMNVSTLELGDSALYLCASSLVHRGPGIDYTFGSGTRLTVV.

The chain uses TRBV7-9 and TRBJ1-1; D remains ambiguous. V was cut by 3 bases and J by 4 bases, with 9 bases left in between. The CDR3 is 13 residues long. CDR1 and CDR2 (germline): SEHNR, FQNEAQ (reference sequence). For the CDR3, the DNA is TGTGCCAGCAGCTTTCCCTGGGGCACTGAAGCTTTCTTT. Translating it yields CASSFPWGTEAFF.

The chain recombines TRBV15 with TRBJ1-5; D gene unclear. The CDR3 totals 14 residues. V was shortened by 0 bases and J by 7 bases, with 10 bases between the two germline ends. The germline V gene encodes CDR1 LNHNV and CDR2 YYDKDF (reference sequence). CDR3 sequence (DNA): TGTGCCACCAGCAGAGACTACTCGGGGCAGCCCCAGCATTTT. Protein sequence: CATSRDYSGQPQHF.

The chain employs TRBV2 and TRBJ1-3; D is undetermined. The CDR3 contains 15 residues. Trimming pared 4 bases from V and 2 bases from J, leaving 12 bases between. The germline gives CDR1 SNHLY, CDR2 FYNNEI. As DNA, the CDR3 is TGTGCCAGCAGTGTCGACCAGGCAGCTGGAAACACCATATATTTT. Protein: CASSVDQAAGNTIYF.

The genes are TRBV10-2 and TRBJ2-1; 9 bases match TRBD2. Per germline, CDR1 WSHSY and CDR2 SAAADI. The junction had 13 bases not matched to a gene; V was cut back by 3 bases and J by 4 bases. This CDR3 region has 18 residues. The CDR3 sequence: CASSEPTGGGGAYNEQFF. DNA of the CDR3: TGCGCCAGCAGTGAACCGACTGGGGGCGGGGGGGCATACAATGAGCAGTTCTTC.